The rows below give T cell receptor beta chains drawn from one sample of a study of beta chain features in type 1 diabetes. Data came from immunoSEQ multiplex PCR; TCRdb stores just in-frame clones and leaves some out. Among under 300,000 clones listed, roughly a quarter were seen once. Sequencing was performed on naive CD4+ T cells from blood. Receptor source: a woman in her 30s with type 1 diabetes. The CDR3 runs from the conserved cysteine through the conserved F or W. The order of the fields is V gene, D gene, J gene, clone size, CDR3 length, CDR3 DNA, CDR3 protein. The D gene is left open where the match is weak. Size is omitted from some rows. Given values are once, few, many or a class for expanded clones.

TRBV11-2	TRBD1	TRBJ1-1	few	12	TGTGCCAGCAGCAGACAGGGCCCCGAAGCTTTCTTT	CASSRQGPEAFF
TRBV7-9	-	TRBJ1-5	-	16	TGTGCCAGCAGCCCGTCCGGGACAATTGGCAATCAGCCCCAGCATTTT	CASSPSGTIGNQPQHF
TRBV30	-	TRBJ1-5	few	14	TGTGCCTGGAGTGTACGAGGGGGACATCAGCCCCAGCATTTT	CAWSVRGGHQPQHF
TRBV6-5	TRBD1	TRBJ2-7	-	15	TGTGCCAGCAGGGACAGGGCCCAGATCTCCTACGAGCAGTACTTC	CASRDRAQISYEQYF
TRBV5-6	-	TRBJ2-7	-	12	TGTGCCAGCAGCGAACATTCCTACGAGCAGTACTTC	CASSEHSYEQYF
TRBV29-1	-	TRBJ1-1	-	12	TGCAGCGCCGGACTGAGGAACACTGAAGCTTTCTTT	CSAGLRNTEAFF
TRBV9	TRBD1	TRBJ2-1	-	14	TGTGCCAGCAGCGCCCGACAGGGTTACAATGAGCAGTTCTTC	CASSARQGYNEQFF
TRBV2	TRBD1	TRBJ1-1	few	13	TGTGCCAGTGAGGGGACAGGGAGGACTGAAGCTTTCTTT	CASEGTGRTEAFF
TRBV20-1	-	TRBJ1-2	few	11	TGCAGTGCTTTCGACACATATGGCTACACCTTC	CSAFDTYGYTF
TRBV7-3	-	TRBJ2-1	-	12	TGTGCCAGCAGCCCTTCCTACAATGAGCAGTTCTTC	CASSPSYNEQFF
TRBV30	-	TRBJ1-1	-	13	TGTGCCTGGAGTGTTCAGTCGGGTCCTGAAGCTTTCTTT	CAWSVQSGPEAFF
TRBV7-3	-	TRBJ2-2	-	12	TGTGCCAGCAGCTCACGGACAGGGGAGCTGTTTTTT	CASSSRTGELFF
TRBV29-1	TRBD2	TRBJ2-1	few	13	TGCAGCGGGGGGTCTAGCGGGAGAGATGAGCAGTTCTTC	CSGGSSGRDEQFF
TRBV29-1	-	TRBJ1-2	few	15	TGCAGCGTTGTGGGACATCAGGGATGGGACTATGGCTACACCTTC	CSVVGHQGWDYGYTF
TRBV6-5	TRBD2	TRBJ2-1	-	16	TGTGCCAGCAGTTTGGCGGGACTAGTTGGAGACAATGAGCAGTTCTTC	CASSLAGLVGDNEQFF
TRBV29-1	-	TRBJ1-4	few	14	TGCAGCGTTGAAGATACAGCAGGGGATGAAAAACTGTTTTTT	CSVEDTAGDEKLFF
TRBV27	TRBD2	TRBJ2-7	few	15	TGTGCCAGCAGTTTCCTTGGCGGGAGTCAGTACGAGCAGTACTTC	CASSFLGGSQYEQYF
TRBV29-1	-	TRBJ1-1	few	17	TGCAGCGTTGGAGGGGAACAGGGATACTTCTTGAACACTGAAGCTTTCTTT	CSVGGEQGYFLNTEAFF
TRBV28	TRBD2	TRBJ2-7	-	13	TGTGCCAGTCGATGGGGGGGGGATCAGGAGCAGTACTTC	CASRWGGDQEQYF
TRBV9	TRBD2	TRBJ2-5	-	15	TGTGCCAGCAGCGTAGAGGCGGGAGGGCGGGAGACCCAGTACTTC	CASSVEAGGRETQYF
TRBV2	TRBD1	TRBJ1-2	-	11	TGTGCCAGCGCCAGGGGGCCCGGCTACACCTTC	CASARGPGYTF
TRBV7-2	-	TRBJ2-5	few	13	TGTGCCAGCAGCTTTAACCGGCAAGAGACCCAGTACTTC	CASSFNRQETQYF
TRBV6-1	TRBD2	TRBJ2-7	-	12	TGTGCCAGCAGGGGACTAGCTTCCGAGCAGTACTTC	CASRGLASEQYF
TRBV7-9	TRBD2	TRBJ2-3	once	13	TGTGCCAGCAGCGAGCGGGAAGCAGATACGCAGTATTTT	CASSEREADTQYF
TRBV25-1	TRBD2	TRBJ2-2	-	16	TGTGCCAGCAGTGAATATAGCGGGAGAGGGTCCGGGGAGCTGTTTTTT	CASSEYSGRGSGELFF
TRBV28	-	TRBJ1-1	-	12	TGTGCCGGACGGGGGGGGAACACTGAAGCTTTCTTT	CAGRGGNTEAFF